One and the same sample provided the 18 T cell receptor beta chains below, sequenced in a study of blood T cell repertoires in COVID-19. The protocol was immunoSEQ multiplex PCR, while the TCRdb copy is restricted to in-frame clones and leaves out a portion. The data hold roughly 250,000 clones, with about 86% observed a single time. The sample was peripheral blood. The source of these receptors is a man between 50 and 59 years old with active or convalescent COVID-19.

In nucleotides, the CDR3 is TGTGCCAGCCCCGAGACAGGGGTGAATTCACCCCTCCACTTT. This codes for CASPETGVNSPLHF. The V call is TRBV28, the J call TRBJ1-6, with TRBD1 identical over 8 bases. V dropped 8 bases and J dropped 7; count of bases not matched to a gene: 7. Germline values: CDR1 MDHEN, CDR2 SYDVKM. There are 14 residues in the CDR3.

The chain has TRBV15 and TRBJ2-7; D is ambiguous. CDR1 is LNHNV and CDR2 is YYDKDF in the germline V gene (reference sequence). Trimming shortened V by 2 bases and J by 3 bases, and 5 bases separated the two germline ends. The CDR3 covers 12 residues. The CDR3 reads CATSRSFYEQYF. CDR3 nucleotide sequence: TGTGCCACCAGCAGATCCTTCTACGAGCAGTACTTC.

The rearrangement uses TRBV19 and TRBJ1-2, with D perhaps TRBD1 (6 bases). CDR1 is LNHDA and CDR2 is SQIVND in the germline V gene (reference sequence). Trimming stripped 7 bases from V and 4 bases from J, with 13 bases between. The CDR3 has 13 residues. The CDR3 coding sequence is TGTGCCAGTACTAAACAGGGTTCCTATGGCTACACCTTC. Its translation is CASTKQGSYGYTF.

The J gene is TRBJ1-1, the V gene TRBV28; maybe TRBD1 (6 bases). Trimming shortened V by 6 bases and J by 1 base, and 9 bases separated the two germline ends. Germline CDR1 and CDR2: MDHEN and SYDVKM. This CDR3 has 13 amino acids. CDR3 bases: TGTGCCAGCAGGGACAGCGCGAACACTGAAGCTTTCTTT. As protein: CASRDSANTEAFF.

The CDR3 sequence: CASSQDSGTGELFF. The CDR3 DNA is TGTGCCAGCAGCCAGGATTCCGGGACAGGGGAGCTGTTTTTT. V and J are TRBV14 and TRBJ2-2, with a weak D call TRBD1 (6 bases). Trimming took off 3 bases at V and 8 bases at J, with 13 bases between the two ends. The CDR3 has 14 residues. Looked up from germline, CDR1 is SGHDN and CDR2 is FVKESK. Combining the CDR3 with reference TRBV14 and TRBJ2-2 gives the whole variable domain EAGVTQFPSHSVIEKGQTVTLRCDPISGHDNLYWYRRVMGKEIKFLLHFVKESKQDESGMPNNRFLAERTGGTYSTLKVQPAELEDSGVYFCASSQDSGTGELFFGEGSRLTVL.

The V call is TRBV6-6, the J call TRBJ1-1, with TRBD1 identical over 7 bases. The J segment lost 0 bases and the V segment lost 6 bases, leaving 4 bases of the junction unmatched. Germline V gene sequence: CDR1 MNHNY, CDR2 SVGAGI (reference sequence). The CDR3 sequence is 14 residues long. The chain's CDR3 is CASRTGMVNTEAFF. As DNA, the CDR3 is TGTGCCAGCAGGACAGGGATGGTGAACACTGAAGCTTTCTTT.

V gene TRBV25-1 combines with J gene TRBJ2-3; D not certain. CDR1 and CDR2 (germline): MGHDK, SYGVNS. V was clipped by 2 bases and J by 0 bases, with 6 bases between them. This CDR3 has 14 amino acids. The CDR3 DNA sequence: TGTGCCAGCAGTGAAACAACCAGCACAGATACGCAGTATTTT. It translates to CASSETTSTDTQYF.

The chain is built from TRBV6-1 and TRBJ2-5; 8 positions agree with TRBD1. CDR3 length equals 16 residues. Per the germline V gene, CDR1 is MNHNS and CDR2 is SASEGT. The J segment lost 8 bases and the V segment lost 1 base, leaving 12 bases of the junction unmatched. For the CDR3, the DNA is TGTGCCAGCAGTGAAGTCCTCGGACAGGGCCCAGGAACCCAGTACTTC. Its protein is CASSEVLGQGPGTQYF.

The chain links TRBV3-1 (or the pseudogene TRBV3-2) to TRBJ1-5; D remains unclear. Germline V gene sequence: CDR1 LGHDT, CDR2 YNNKEL (reference sequence). The CDR3 is 14 amino acids. V lost 4 bases and J 0 bases, leaving 7 bases between the germline ends. The CDR3 DNA sequence: TGTGCCAGCAGCCCCAATCCTAGCAATCAGCCCCAGCATTTT. This encodes CASSPNPSNQPQHF.

The table lists this clone with a few counts. The V and J genes are TRBV3-1 (or the pseudogene TRBV3-2) and TRBJ2-7; unclear D gene. Germline V gene sequence: CDR1 LGHDT, CDR2 YNNKEL (reference sequence). The CDR3 totals 15 residues. Trimming shortened V by 0 bases and J by 3 bases, and 12 bases separated the two germline ends. DNA of the CDR3: TGTGCCAGCAGCCAAGATCCACGGAGATTCTACGAGCAGTACTTC. It specifies CASSQDPRRFYEQYF.

V gene TRBV3-1 (or the pseudogene TRBV3-2) combines with J gene TRBJ2-5; D gene unclear. This CDR3 has 14 residues. Trimming cost V 1 base and J 5 bases, with 11 bases left between them. Per germline, CDR1 LGHDT and CDR2 YNNKEL (reference sequence). The CDR3 reads CASSQGAGRETQYF. The CDR3 DNA follows: TGTGCCAGCAGCCAAGGGGCAGGCCGGGAGACCCAGTACTTC.

The chain is built from TRBV7-9 and TRBJ1-3, with 7 bases matching TRBD1. J was trimmed by 2 bases and V by 5 bases; bases with no gene match: 6. This CDR3 is 15 amino acids long. Germline V gives CDR1 SEHNR, CDR2 FQNEAQ (reference sequence). In nucleotides, the CDR3 is TGTGCCAGCAGCGGGACAGCGTCAACTGGAAACACCATATATTTT. It encodes CASSGTASTGNTIYF.

The genes are TRBV27 and TRBJ2-5; 8 nucleotides align to TRBD1. CDR1 is MNHEY, CDR2 SMNVEV, per germline (reference sequence). The CDR3 spans 14 residues. V was pared by 6 bases and J by 4 bases, with 7 bases of the junction left unmatched. The CDR3 nucleotides read TGTGCCAGCAGGAGGACAGGGCCAGCAGAGACCCAGTACTTC. It is translated as CASRRTGPAETQYF.

This clone was detected only a few times. The gene calls are TRBV3-1 (or the pseudogene TRBV3-2) and TRBJ2-5, with D possibly matching TRBD2 (5 bases). CDR3 length: 15 amino acids. Trimming took 1 base from V and 2 from J, leaving 11 bases between them. CDR1 and CDR2 (germline): LGHDT, YNNKEL (reference sequence). The CDR3 sequence: CASSQAFSGQETQYF. The CDR3 DNA reads TGTGCCAGCAGCCAAGCGTTTTCGGGACAAGAGACCCAGTACTTC.

The chain uses TRBV14 and TRBJ1-2; weak D call: TRBD1 (5 bases). The length of the CDR3 is 15 residues. Germline V gene sequence: CDR1 SGHDN, CDR2 FVKESK. V lost 0 bases to trimming and J lost 5 bases, with 13 bases between them. The CDR3 sequence: CASSQDVRDKYGYTF. The CDR3 nucleotides are TGTGCCAGCAGCCAAGATGTCAGGGATAAGTATGGCTACACCTTC.

The chain is built from TRBV28 and TRBJ2-3, with TRBD2 matching over 9 bases. J gave up 0 bases and V 6 bases, and 4 bases lay outside the gene matches. Germline CDR1 MDHEN, CDR2 SYDVKM. This CDR3 has 15 amino acids. Written as DNA, the CDR3 is TGTGCCAGCAGCCAAGCGGGGGGCAGCACAGATACGCAGTATTTT. It specifies CASSQAGGSTDTQYF.

This clone was observed once. J is TRBJ2-7 and V is TRBV5-1; 10 nucleotides agree with TRBD1. The CDR3 covers 17 residues. Per the germline V gene, CDR1 is SGHRS and CDR2 is YFSETQ. V trimming: 0 bases; J trimming: 2 bases; junction bases outside the gene matches: 8. CDR3: CASSLGMGTGETYEQYF. The CDR3 nucleotides are TGCGCCAGCAGCTTGGGGATGGGGACAGGGGAAACCTACGAGCAGTACTTC.

The chain carries TRBV2 and TRBJ1-5, with D perhaps matching TRBD1 (6 bases). Trimming stripped 0 bases from V and 7 bases from J, with 13 bases between. The germline gives CDR1 SNHLY, CDR2 FYNNEI. CDR3 length equals 15 residues. The CDR3 DNA follows: TGTGCCAGCAGTGAAGCGGGCAGGGGAAGACAGCCCCAGCATTTT. Protein sequence: CASSEAGRGRQPQHF.